This T cell receptor (beta chain) originates from a study of blood T cell repertoires in COVID-19. Participants spanned ages roughly 18 to 90 years and resided in 20 to 30 US areas. Researchers sorted participants into cohorts using their self-reported clinical history. The CDR3 runs 16 residues. Germline V gene data show CDR1 as ENHRY and CDR2 as SYGVKD. V lost 10 bases, J lost 5 bases, and 15 bases stayed unmatched. The data were produced by immunoSEQ multiplex PCR, yet TCRdb's version contains in-frame clones alone and is incomplete. The top ten hold approximately 5.6% of the sample, which has approximately 150,000 clones, 81% seen once.

This rearrangement joins TRBV10-3 to TRBJ2-3; 10 bases agree with TRBD2. The sequencing sample was made of PBMCs or T cells enriched from blood (not recorded which). The sequence was obtained from a woman in her thirties or forties with acute COVID-19. CDR3 DNA sequence: TGTGCCACCATGAGGCTAGCGGGAGATTCGGTAGATACGCAGTATTTT. This sequence encodes CATMRLAGDSVDTQYF.